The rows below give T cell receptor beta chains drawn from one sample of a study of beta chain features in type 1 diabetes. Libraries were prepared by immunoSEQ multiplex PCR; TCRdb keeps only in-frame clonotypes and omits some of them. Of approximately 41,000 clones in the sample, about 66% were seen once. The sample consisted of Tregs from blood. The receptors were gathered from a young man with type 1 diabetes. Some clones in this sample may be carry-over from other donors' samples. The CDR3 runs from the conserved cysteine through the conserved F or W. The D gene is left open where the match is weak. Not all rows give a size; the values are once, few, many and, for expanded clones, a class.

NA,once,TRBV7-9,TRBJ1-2,CASSLGPPKSDYTF,TGTGCCAGCAGCTTAGGGCCCCCAAAAAGTGACTACACCTTC
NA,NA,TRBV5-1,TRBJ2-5,CASSSPGWETQYF,TGCGCCAGCAGTTCCCCCGGGTGGGAGACCCAGTACTTC
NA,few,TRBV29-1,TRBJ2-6,CSVREGAGANVLTF,TGCAGCGTGCGGGAAGGCGCTGGGGCCAACGTCCTGACTTTC
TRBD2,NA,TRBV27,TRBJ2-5,CASSLFASGGVKTQYF,TGTGCCAGCAGTTTATTCGCTAGCGGGGGGGTGAAGACCCAGTACTTC
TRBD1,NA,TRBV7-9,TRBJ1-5,CASSFSGGGHQPQHF,TGTGCCAGCAGCTTCTCAGGGGGCGGTCATCAGCCCCAGCATTTT
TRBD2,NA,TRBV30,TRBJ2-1,CAWSRLAGGLYNEQFF,TGTGCCTGGAGTAGACTAGCGGGGGGGCTCTACAATGAGCAGTTCTTC
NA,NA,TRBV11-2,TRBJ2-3,CASSFPGADTQYF,TGTGCCAGCAGCTTCCCCGGGGCAGATACGCAGTATTTT
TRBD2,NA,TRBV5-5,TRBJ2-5,CASSLILAGVETQYF,TGTGCCAGCAGCTTGATCCTAGCGGGGGTAGAGACCCAGTACTTC
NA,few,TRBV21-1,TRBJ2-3,CASSKALWKAGEVTDTQYF,TGTGCCAGCAGCAAAGCGCTTTGGAAAGCGGGGGAGGTCACAGATACGCAGTATTTT
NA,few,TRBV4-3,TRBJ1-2,CASSQDTGPYGYTF,TGCGCCAGCAGCCAAGATACCGGTCCCTATGGCTACACCTTC
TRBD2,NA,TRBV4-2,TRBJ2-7,CASSQVAGGASYEQYF,TGTGCCAGCAGCCAAGTTGCGGGGGGGGCTTCCTACGAGCAGTACTTC
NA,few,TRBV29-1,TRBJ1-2,CSVEDINYGYTF,TGCAGCGTAGAGGACATAAACTATGGCTACACCTTC
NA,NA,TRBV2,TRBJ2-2,CASIAGSFTGELFF,TGTGCCAGCATAGCCGGGAGTTTCACCGGGGAGCTGTTTTTT
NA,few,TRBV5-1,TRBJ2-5,CASKDHRAGGETQYF,TGCGCCAGCAAGGACCACAGGGCGGGTGGAGAGACCCAGTACTTC
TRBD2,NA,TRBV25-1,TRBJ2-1,CASSEPGGPREQFF,TGTGCCAGCAGTGAGCCGGGGGGTCCGCGCGAGCAGTTCTTC
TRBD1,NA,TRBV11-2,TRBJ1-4,CASSRGRVEKLFF,TGTGCCAGCAGCAGGGGGCGGGTTGAAAAACTGTTTTTT
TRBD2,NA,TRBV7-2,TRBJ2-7,CASSEGLATYEQYF,TGTGCCAGCAGCGAGGGACTAGCCACCTACGAGCAGTACTTC
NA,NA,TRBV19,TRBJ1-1,CASSTTDSRRVAFF,TGTGCCAGTAGTACCACAGACAGCCGCCGCGTAGCTTTCTTT
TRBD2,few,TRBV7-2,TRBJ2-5,CASSLSSAGGQETQYF,TGTGCCAGCAGCTTATCTTCAGCGGGAGGTCAAGAGACCCAGTACTTC
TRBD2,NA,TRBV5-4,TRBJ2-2,CASSSLAGVLFF,TGTGCCAGCAGCTCTCTAGCGGGGGTGCTGTTTTTT
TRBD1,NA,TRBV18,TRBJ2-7,CASSRTGAISYEQYF,TGTGCCAGCTCACGGACAGGGGCGATTTCCTACGAGCAGTACTTC
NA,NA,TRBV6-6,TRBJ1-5,CASCGSNQPQHF,TGTGCCAGCTGCGGGAGCAATCAGCCCCAGCATTTT
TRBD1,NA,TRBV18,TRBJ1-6,CASSGTGNSPLHF,TGTGCCAGCTCGGGGACAGGGAATTCACCCCTCCACTTT
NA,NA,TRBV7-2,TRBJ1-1,CASSLVPPVPLNTEAFF,TGTGCCAGCAGCTTAGTTCCCCCCGTCCCCTTGAACACTGAAGCTTTCTTT
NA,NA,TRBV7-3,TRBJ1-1,CASSEQGPNTEAFF,TGTGCCAGCAGCGAACAGGGACCAAACACTGAAGCTTTCTTT
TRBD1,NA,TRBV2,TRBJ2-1,CASSPQGAVNEQFF,TGTGCCAGCAGCCCACAGGGGGCGGTGAATGAGCAGTTCTTC
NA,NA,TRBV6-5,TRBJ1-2,CASSYSGTPQGGYTF,TGTGCCAGCAGTTACTCGGGGACACCCCAAGGCGGCTACACCTTC
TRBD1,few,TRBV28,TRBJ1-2,CATNRGLGGYTF,TGTGCCACCAACAGGGGGTTAGGTGGCTACACCTTC
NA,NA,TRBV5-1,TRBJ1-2,CASSPVPGIGYTF,TGCGCCAGCAGCCCGGTCCCAGGGATCGGCTACACCTTC
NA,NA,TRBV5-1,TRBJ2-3,CASSLATAYFSTDTQYF,TGCGCCAGCAGCTTGGCCACAGCTTACTTTAGCACAGATACGCAGTATTTT
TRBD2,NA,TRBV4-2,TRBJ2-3,CASSHGGAETDTQYF,TGTGCCAGCAGCCACGGGGGGGCCGAGACAGATACGCAGTATTTT
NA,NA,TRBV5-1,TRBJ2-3,CASSLESADTQYF,TGCGCCAGCAGCTTGGAGAGCGCAGATACGCAGTATTTT
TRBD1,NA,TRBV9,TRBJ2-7,CASSPDRGFEQYF,TGTGCCAGCAGCCCGGACAGGGGGTTCGAGCAGTACTTC